The 17 T cell receptor beta chains given below trace back to one sample, sequenced in a study of T cells in tumors after PD-1 blockade. This table comes from immunoSEQ multiplex PCR, and its TCRdb copy is limited to in-frame clones, with some not included. The repertoire holds 14,000 to 15,000 clones, with over 75% as singletons. Here the sequenced sample was PBMCs, taken after anti-PD-1 treatment. These receptors came from a human donor with basal cell carcinoma.

The V call is TRBV14, the J call TRBJ2-3, with D perhaps being TRBD1 or TRBD2 (5 bases each). Trimming took 0 bases from V and 3 from J, leaving 13 bases between them. Germline V gene lookup returns CDR1 SGHDN and CDR2 FVKESK. The CDR3 extends over 16 amino acids. The CDR3 reads CASSQDHRDPTDTQYF. The DNA for the CDR3 is TGTGCCAGCAGCCAAGATCACCGGGACCCGACAGATACGCAGTATTTT.

This chain uses TRBV28 with TRBJ2-1; no firm D call. Germline CDR1 is MDHEN and CDR2 is SYDVKM. Trimming cost V 8 bases and J 0 bases, with 8 bases left between them. The CDR3 is 13 residues long. The CDR3 is CASLKSSYNEQFF. CDR3 nucleotide sequence: TGTGCCAGCTTGAAGAGCTCCTACAATGAGCAGTTCTTC.

About this clone: Other nucleotide sequences in the sample specify the same CDR3. CDR3 coding DNA: TGTCCCCCCTGTGATGGGGGGGCGGGGGAGGGGAGCTCCTACAATGAGCAGTTCTTC. It encodes CPPCDGGAGEGSSYNEQFF. This chain links TRBV2 with TRBJ2-1, with D tentatively TRBD2 (7 bases). Germline values: CDR1 SNHLY, CDR2 FYNNEI. CDR3 length: 19 amino acids.

The rearrangement uses TRBV5-1 and TRBJ2-7; D gene unclear. V was trimmed by 5 bases and J by 0 bases, leaving 9 bases between them. This CDR3 contains 13 residues. Per germline, CDR1 SGHRS and CDR2 YFSETQ. CDR3 in amino acids: CASSVDNSYEQYF. The CDR3 nucleotides are TGCGCCAGCAGTGTCGACAACTCCTACGAGCAGTACTTC.

This chain joins TRBV30 and TRBJ1-3; no firm D call. There are 12 residues in the CDR3. Germline assignment: CDR1 GTSNPN and CDR2 SVGIG (reference sequence). The V end lost 8 bases, the J end lost 3 bases, and 11 bases lay between the germline ends. CDR3 in DNA: TGTGCCCTTGACTGGGGTGGAAACACCATATATTTT. It yields the protein CALDWGGNTIYF.

In this sample, this clone turned up once. The CDR3 coding sequence is TGTGCCAGCAGTGAGTTTCGGGGAGGAGAGACCCAGTACTTC. It is translated as CASSEFRGGETQYF. The chain has TRBV2 and TRBJ2-5; TRBD2 is a possible D gene (6 bases). CDR3 length equals 14 residues. V gave up 3 bases and J gave up 4 bases, with 12 bases separating them. Germline-derived CDR1 and CDR2 are SNHLY and FYNNEI.

On this clone: The junction differs from germline at one of its ends, possibly a read error. The V call is TRBV28, the J call TRBJ2-4; possible D gene TRBD2, 5 bases. This CDR3 has 16 residues. From germline, CDR1 is MDHEN and CDR2 SYDVKM. This chain's CDR3 is CASGLIREGSGNIQYF. In nucleotides, the CDR3 is TGTGCCAGCGGTTTAATTAGGGAAGGGAGCGGAAACATTCAGTACTTC.

The J gene is TRBJ2-1, the V gene TRBV7-9; 12 bases fit TRBD2. There are 19 residues in the CDR3. Per germline, CDR1 SEHNR and CDR2 FQNEAQ (reference sequence). The trim removed 5 bases at V and 3 bases at J, leaving 14 bases unmatched. The CDR3 DNA follows: TGTGCCAGCAGCCCAAATACCAAAGGGACTAGCGGGTTCTACAATGAGCAGTTCTTC. It translates to CASSPNTKGTSGFYNEQFF.

This sequence joins TRBV6-5 and TRBJ1-6; possible D gene TRBD1, 5 bases. This CDR3 has 13 amino acids. Germline values: CDR1 MNHEY, CDR2 SVGAGI. The germline V and J ends were trimmed by 7 bases and 9 bases, with 13 bases remaining between them. This CDR3 is CASTTTRGSPLHF. CDR3 in DNA: TGTGCCAGCACCACAACAAGGGGTTCACCCCTCCACTTT.

The genes are TRBV27 and TRBJ2-7; D remains unclear. CDR3 length: 13 residues. The V gene lost 2 bases and the J gene lost 5 bases, with 10 bases spanning the gap. Looked up from germline, CDR1 is MNHEY and CDR2 is SMNVEV (reference sequence). CDR3: CASSLTAADEQYF. The CDR3 region has the DNA TGTGCCAGCAGTTTAACGGCCGCTGACGAGCAGTACTTC.

This clone was counted once. This chain joins TRBV5-1 and TRBJ1-6; TRBD1 agrees at 9 bases. With V trimmed by 3 bases and J by 2 bases, 6 bases remained unmatched. The germline V gene has CDR1 SGHRS and CDR2 YFSETQ. The CDR3 runs 17 residues. The CDR3 bases are TGCGCCAGCAGCTCTGGACAGGGGAACACCTATAATTCACCCCTCCACTTT. Translating gives CASSSGQGNTYNSPLHF.

This clone was seen just once. The V call is TRBV6-6, the J call TRBJ2-7; D gene unclear. The CDR3 length is 11 residues. V lost 6 bases to trimming and J lost 2 bases, with 5 bases between them. Germline V gives CDR1 MNHNY, CDR2 SVGAGI (reference sequence). The CDR3 nucleotides are TGTGCCAGCAGCCGGCCCTACGAGCAGTACTTC. This codes for CASSRPYEQYF.

The rearrangement uses TRBV7-2 and TRBJ2-7; D not resolved. CDR1 is SGHTA, CDR2 FQGNSA, per germline. Trimming shortened V by 5 bases and J by 7 bases, and 21 bases separated the two germline ends. The CDR3 runs 15 residues. The CDR3 DNA follows: TGTGCCAGCAGCCAGCTGACCGCAGCCGGTGGGGAGCAGTACTTC. Its protein product is CASSQLTAAGGEQYF.

Concerning this clone: Its ends do not fully match the called genes, so a read error is possible. DNA for the CDR3: TGTGCCAGCAGTGGGGGGGGCAGGGTGCCTGATGCTTTCTTT. Translating it yields CASSGGGRVPDAFF. The chain has TRBV2 and TRBJ1-1; tentatively, D is TRBD1 (6 bases). The germline CDR1 and CDR2 sequences are SNHLY and FYNNEI. This CDR3 is 14 amino acids long. The whole variable domain, filled in from reference TRBV2 and TRBJ1-1, reads EPEVTQTPSHQVTQMGQEVILRCVPISNHLYFYWYRQILGQKVEFLVSFYNNEISEKSEIFDDQFSVERPDGSNFTLKIRSTKLEDSAMYFCASSGGGRVPDAFFGQGTRLTVV.

The chain employs TRBV19 and TRBJ1-4; D is ambiguous. Looked up from germline, CDR1 is LNHDA and CDR2 is SQIVND (reference sequence). V lost 3 bases and J lost 8, with 19 bases in between. CDR3 length: 16 residues. CDR3 nucleotide sequence: TGTGCCAGTAGTATCAACCCCGGTCGTAGGGCCGAAAAACTGTTTTTT. It yields the protein CASSINPGRRAEKLFF. The whole variable domain, filled in from reference TRBV19 and TRBJ1-4, reads DGGITQSPKYLFRKEGQNVTLSCEQNLNHDAMYWYRQDPGQGLRLIYYSQIVNDFQKGDIAEGYSVSREKKESFPLTVTSAQKNPTAFYLCASSINPGRRAEKLFFGSGTQLSVL.

V is TRBV19 and J is TRBJ1-1; D gene ambiguous. V dropped 1 base and J dropped 4 bases, with 10 bases sitting between them. This CDR3 comprises 14 residues. Germline V lookup: CDR1 LNHDA, CDR2 SQIVND (reference sequence). The CDR3 here is CASSIGQFRTEAFF. The CDR3 DNA follows: TGTGCCAGTAGTATAGGGCAGTTTCGCACTGAAGCTTTCTTT.

The chain uses TRBV3-1 (or the pseudogene TRBV3-2) and TRBJ2-1, with TRBD1 identical over 8 bases. The V segment lost 0 bases and the J segment 5 bases; nucleotides outside the gene matches: 12. CDR3 length equals 18 residues. Per germline, CDR1 LGHDT and CDR2 YNNKEL (reference sequence). In nucleotides, the CDR3 is TGTGCCAGCAGCCAAGATCACCCATCGGGACAGGTTAACAATGAGCAGTTCTTC. Translated, it gives CASSQDHPSGQVNNEQFF.